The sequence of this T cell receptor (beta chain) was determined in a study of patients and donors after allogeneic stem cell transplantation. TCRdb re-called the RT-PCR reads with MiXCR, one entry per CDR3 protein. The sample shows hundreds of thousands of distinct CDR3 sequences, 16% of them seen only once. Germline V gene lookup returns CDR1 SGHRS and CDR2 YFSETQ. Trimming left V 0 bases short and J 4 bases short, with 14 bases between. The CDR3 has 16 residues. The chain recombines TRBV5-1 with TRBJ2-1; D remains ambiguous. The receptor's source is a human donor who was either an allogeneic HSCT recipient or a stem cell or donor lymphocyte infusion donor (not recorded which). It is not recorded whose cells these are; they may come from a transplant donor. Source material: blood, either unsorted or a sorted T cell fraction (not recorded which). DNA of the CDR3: TGCGCCAGCAGCTTGGACTACCCCTACCCTTACAATGAGCAGTTCTTC. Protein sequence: CASSLDYPYPYNEQFF. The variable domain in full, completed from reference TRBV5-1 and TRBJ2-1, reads KAGVTQTPRYLIKTRGQQVTLSCSPISGHRSVSWYQQTPGQGLQFLFEYFSETQRNKGNFPGRFSGRQFSNSRSEMNVSTLELGDSALYLCASSLDYPYPYNEQFFGPGTRLTVL.